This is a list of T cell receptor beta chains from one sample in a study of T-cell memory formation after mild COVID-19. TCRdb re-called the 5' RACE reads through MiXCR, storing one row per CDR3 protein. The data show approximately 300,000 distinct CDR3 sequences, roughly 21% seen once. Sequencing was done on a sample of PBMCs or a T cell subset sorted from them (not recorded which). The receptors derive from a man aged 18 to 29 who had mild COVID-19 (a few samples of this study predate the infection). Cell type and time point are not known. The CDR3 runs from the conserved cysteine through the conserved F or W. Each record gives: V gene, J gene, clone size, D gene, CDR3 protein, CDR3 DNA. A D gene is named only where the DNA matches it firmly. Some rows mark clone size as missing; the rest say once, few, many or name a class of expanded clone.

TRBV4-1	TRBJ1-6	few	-	CASSQERSSYNSPLHF	TGCGCCAGCAGCCAAGAACGAAGCTCCTATAATTCACCCCTCCACTTT
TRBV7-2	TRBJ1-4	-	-	CASSTYRDEKLFF	TGTGCCAGCAGCACCTACAGGGATGAAAAACTGTTTTTT
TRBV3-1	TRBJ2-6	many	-	CASSPSGANVLTF	TGTGCCAGCAGCCCCTCTGGGGCCAACGTCCTGACTTTC
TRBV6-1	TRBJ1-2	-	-	CACSEGAGPGYGYTF	TGTGCCTGCAGTGAAGGGGCGGGCCCCGGCTATGGCTACACCTTC
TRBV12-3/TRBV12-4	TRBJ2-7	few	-	CASSWTDRRSYEQYF	TGTGCCAGCAGTTGGACAGACCGCCGATCCTACGAGCAGTACTTC
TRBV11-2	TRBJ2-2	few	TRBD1	CASRRDRLTGELFF	TGTGCCAGCAGGAGGGACAGGTTGACCGGGGAGCTGTTTTTT
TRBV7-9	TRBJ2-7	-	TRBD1	CASSLGKTGGYEQYF	TGTGCCAGCAGCTTAGGAAAGACAGGGGGCTACGAGCAGTACTTC
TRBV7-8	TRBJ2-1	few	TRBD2	CASSTGGEQFF	TGTGCCAGCAGCACCGGGGGGGAGCAGTTCTTC
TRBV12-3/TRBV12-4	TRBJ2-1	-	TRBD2	CASMSGGVIYNEQFF	TGTGCCAGCATGAGCGGGGGGGTTATCTACAATGAGCAGTTCTTC
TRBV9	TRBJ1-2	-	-	CASSVDGVAGRKGYTF	TGTGCCAGCAGCGTAGACGGCGTCGCAGGGCGAAAAGGCTACACCTTC
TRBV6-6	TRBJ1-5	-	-	CASSLPRDLSSNQPQHF	TGTGCCAGCAGCCTCCCCCGGGACTTAAGTAGCAATCAGCCCCAGCATTTT
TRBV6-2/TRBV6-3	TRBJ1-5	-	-	CASTTADRYYSNRPQHF	TGTGCCAGCACCACAGCCGACAGGTATTATAGCAATCGGCCCCAGCATTTT
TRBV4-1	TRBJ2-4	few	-	CASSQGGTGRNIQYF	TGCGCCAGCAGCCAAGGTGGGACTGGAAGAAACATTCAGTACTTC
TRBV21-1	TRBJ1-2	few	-	CASSKYGYTF	TGTGCCAGCAGCAAATATGGCTACACCTTC
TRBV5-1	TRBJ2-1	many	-	CASSEDTNEQFF	TGCGCCAGCAGCGAGGACACCAATGAGCAGTTCTTC
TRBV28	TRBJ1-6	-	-	CASSLIGSPLHF	TGTGCCAGCAGTTTAATAGGTTCACCCCTCCACTTT
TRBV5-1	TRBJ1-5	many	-	CASRVSSNQPQHF	TGCGCCAGCAGGGTCAGTAGCAATCAGCCCCAGCATTTT
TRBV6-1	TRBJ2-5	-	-	CASSPQRMMGGGETQYF	TGTGCCAGCAGTCCGCAACGCATGATGGGTGGAGGAGAGACCCAGTACTTC
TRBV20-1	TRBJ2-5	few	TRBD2	CSARMPAGGPSQETQYF	TGCAGTGCTAGAATGCCCGCGGGGGGCCCTAGCCAAGAGACCCAGTACTTC
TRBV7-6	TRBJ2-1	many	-	CASSLRGTSYNEQFF	TGTGCCAGCAGCTTACGGGGGACCTCCTACAATGAGCAGTTCTTC
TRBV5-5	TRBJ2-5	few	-	CASSPPVARETQYF	TGTGCCAGCAGCCCCCCAGTGGCCCGGGAGACCCAGTACTTC
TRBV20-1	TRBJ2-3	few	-	CSARAPGISTDTQYF	TGCAGTGCTAGAGCGCCGGGGATTAGCACAGATACGCAGTATTTT
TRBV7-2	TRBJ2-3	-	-	CASRKTGVDTQYF	TGTGCCAGCAGAAAGACAGGAGTGGATACGCAGTATTTT
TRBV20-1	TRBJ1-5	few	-	CSASQHLNQPQHF	TGCAGTGCTTCCCAACATCTTAATCAGCCCCAGCATTTT
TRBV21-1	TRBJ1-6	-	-	CASSPQTEYNSPLHF	TGTGCCAGCAGCCCTCAGACTGAGTATAATTCACCCCTCCACTTT
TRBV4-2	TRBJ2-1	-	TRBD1	CASSQGDRAAYNEQFF	TGTGCCAGCAGCCAGGGGGACAGGGCAGCCTACAATGAGCAGTTCTTC
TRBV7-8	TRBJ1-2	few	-	CASSPGMGGYTF	TGTGCCAGCAGCCCAGGAATGGGAGGCTACACCTTC
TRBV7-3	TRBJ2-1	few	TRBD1	CASSFTDRDYNEQFF	TGTGCCAGCAGCTTCACGGACAGGGACTACAATGAGCAGTTCTTC
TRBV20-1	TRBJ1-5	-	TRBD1	CSARRDSHQPQHF	TGCAGTGCTCGGCGGGACAGCCATCAGCCCCAGCATTTT
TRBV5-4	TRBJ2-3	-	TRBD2	CASRTGGLAGGLGTDTQYF	TGTGCCAGCAGGACTGGGGGCCTAGCGGGGGGGCTCGGCACAGATACGCAGTATTTT
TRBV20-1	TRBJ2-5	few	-	CSARGYESVGTQYF	TGCAGTGCTAGAGGGTACGAGAGCGTTGGGACCCAGTACTTC
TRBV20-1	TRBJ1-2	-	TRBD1	CSAVLPGQGAGGYTF	TGCAGTGCTGTGCTTCCGGGACAGGGGGCGGGTGGCTACACCTTC
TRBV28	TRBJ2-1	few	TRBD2	CASRTRPGLGPRDEQFF	TGTGCCAGCAGAACCCGGCCGGGACTAGGGCCTAGGGATGAGCAGTTCTTC
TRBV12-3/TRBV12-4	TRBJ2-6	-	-	CASSPVGAGANVLTF	TGTGCCAGCAGCCCAGTGGGGGCTGGGGCCAACGTCCTGACTTTC
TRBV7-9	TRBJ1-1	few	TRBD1	CASSFTWDRGRGDTEAFF	TGTGCCAGCAGCTTTACCTGGGACAGGGGGCGCGGGGACACTGAAGCTTTCTTT
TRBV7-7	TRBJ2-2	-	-	CASSPLRGGAGELFF	TGTGCTAGCAGCCCGTTGAGGGGGGGCGCCGGGGAGCTGTTTTTT
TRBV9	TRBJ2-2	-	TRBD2	CASSVDGGANTGELFF	TGTGCCAGCAGCGTAGACGGGGGGGCGAACACCGGGGAGCTGTTTTTT
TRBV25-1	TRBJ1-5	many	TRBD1	CASSDGRQGSNQPQHF	TGTGCCAGCAGTGATGGGCGACAGGGTAGCAATCAGCCCCAGCATTTT
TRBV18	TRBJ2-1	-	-	CASPRQGGGDNNEQFF	TGTGCCAGCCCAAGACAGGGCGGGGGCGATAACAATGAGCAGTTCTTC
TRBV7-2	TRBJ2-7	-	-	CARSIGTQQYEQYF	TGTGCCAGATCCATCGGGACACAACAATACGAGCAGTACTTC
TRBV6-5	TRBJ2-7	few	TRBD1	CASSAHRGNRDEQYF	TGTGCCAGCAGTGCGCACAGGGGAAACAGGGACGAGCAGTACTTC
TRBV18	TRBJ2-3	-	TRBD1	CASSRDRAADTQYF	TGTGCCAGCTCACGGGACAGGGCTGCAGATACGCAGTATTTT
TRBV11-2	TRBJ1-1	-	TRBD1	CASSSDRDRGGNTEAFF	TGTGCCAGCAGCTCAGACCGGGACAGGGGCGGCAACACTGAAGCTTTCTTT
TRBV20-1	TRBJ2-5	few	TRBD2	CSARWGGETQYF	TGCAGTGCCCGCTGGGGGGGAGAGACCCAGTACTTC
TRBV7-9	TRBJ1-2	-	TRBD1	CASSFQTGGNYGYTF	TGTGCCAGCAGCTTCCAGACAGGGGGGAACTATGGCTACACCTTC